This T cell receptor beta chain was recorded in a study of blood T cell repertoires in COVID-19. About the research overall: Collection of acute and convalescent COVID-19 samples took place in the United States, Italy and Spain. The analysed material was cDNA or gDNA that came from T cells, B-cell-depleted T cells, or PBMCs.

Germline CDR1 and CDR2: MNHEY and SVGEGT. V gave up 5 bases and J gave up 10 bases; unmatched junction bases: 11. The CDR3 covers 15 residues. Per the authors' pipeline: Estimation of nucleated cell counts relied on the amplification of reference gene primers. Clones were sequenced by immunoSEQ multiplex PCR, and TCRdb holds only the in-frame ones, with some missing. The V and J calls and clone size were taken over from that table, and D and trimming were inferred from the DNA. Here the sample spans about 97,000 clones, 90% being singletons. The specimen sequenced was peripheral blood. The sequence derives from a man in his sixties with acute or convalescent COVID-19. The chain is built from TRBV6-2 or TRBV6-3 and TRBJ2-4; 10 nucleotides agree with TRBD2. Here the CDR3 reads CASSGSSGGTGIQYF. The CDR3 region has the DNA TGTGCCAGCAGTGGATCTAGCGGGGGAACCGGGATTCAGTACTTC.